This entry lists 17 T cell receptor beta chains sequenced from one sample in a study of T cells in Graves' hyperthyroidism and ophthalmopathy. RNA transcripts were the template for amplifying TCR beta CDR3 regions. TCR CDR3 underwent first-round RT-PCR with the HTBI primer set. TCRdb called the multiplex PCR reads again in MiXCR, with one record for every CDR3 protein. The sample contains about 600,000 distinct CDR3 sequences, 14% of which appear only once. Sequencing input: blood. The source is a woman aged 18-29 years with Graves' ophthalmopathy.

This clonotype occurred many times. CDR3 bases: TGCAGCGTCACCCAGGGCAATCAGCCCCAGCATTTT. This sequence encodes CSVTQGNQPQHF. The J gene is TRBJ1-5, the V gene TRBV29-1; no firm D call. The CDR3 sequence is 12 residues long. Germline V lookup: CDR1 SQVTM, CDR2 ANQGSEA. V gave up 6 bases and J gave up 2 bases, with 8 bases separating them.

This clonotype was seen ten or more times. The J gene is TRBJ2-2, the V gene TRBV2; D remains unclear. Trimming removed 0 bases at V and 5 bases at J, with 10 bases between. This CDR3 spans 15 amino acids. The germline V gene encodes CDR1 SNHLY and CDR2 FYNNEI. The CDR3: CASSEAPRRTGELFF. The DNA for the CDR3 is TGTGCCAGCAGTGAAGCCCCGCGTAGGACCGGGGAGCTGTTTTTT.

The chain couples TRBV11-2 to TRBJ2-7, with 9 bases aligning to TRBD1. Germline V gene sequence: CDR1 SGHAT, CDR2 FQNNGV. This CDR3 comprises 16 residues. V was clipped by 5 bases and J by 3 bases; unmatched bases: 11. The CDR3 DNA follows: TGTGCCAGCAGCCGACCCGGGACAGGGAGTTACTACGAGCAGTACTTC. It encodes CASSRPGTGSYYEQYF. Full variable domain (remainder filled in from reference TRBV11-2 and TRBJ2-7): EAGVAQSPRYKIIEKRQSVAFWCNPISGHATLYWYQQILGQGPKLLIQFQNNGVVDDSQLPKDRFSAERLKGVDSTLKIQPAKLEDSAVYLCASSRPGTGSYYEQYFGPGTRLTVT.

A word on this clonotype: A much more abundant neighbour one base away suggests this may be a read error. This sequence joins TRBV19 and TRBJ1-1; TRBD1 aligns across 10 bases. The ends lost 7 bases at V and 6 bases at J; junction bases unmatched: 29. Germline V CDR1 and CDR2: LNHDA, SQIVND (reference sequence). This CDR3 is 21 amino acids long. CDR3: CASTTIDRGRLRERLGAEAFF. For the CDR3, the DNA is TGTGCCAGTACCACTATTGACAGGGGGCGCTTGAGGGAGCGCCTTGGCGCTGAAGCTTTCTTT. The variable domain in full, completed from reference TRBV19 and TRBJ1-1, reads DGGITQSPKYLFRKEGQNVTLSCEQNLNHDAMYWYRQDPGQGLRLIYYSQIVNDFQKGDIAEGYSVSREKKESFPLTVTSAQKNPTAFYLCASTTIDRGRLRERLGAEAFFGQGTRLTVV.

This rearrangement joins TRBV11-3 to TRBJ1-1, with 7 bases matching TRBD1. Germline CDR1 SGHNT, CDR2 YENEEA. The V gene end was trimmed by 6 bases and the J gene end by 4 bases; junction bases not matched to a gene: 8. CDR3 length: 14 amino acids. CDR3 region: CASSSGEGATEAFF. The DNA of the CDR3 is TGTGCCAGCAGTTCAGGGGAGGGGGCCACTGAAGCTTTCTTT.

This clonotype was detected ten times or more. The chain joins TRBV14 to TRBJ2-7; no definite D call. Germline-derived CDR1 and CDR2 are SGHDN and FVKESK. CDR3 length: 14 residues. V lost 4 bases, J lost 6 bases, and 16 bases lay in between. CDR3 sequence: CASSRPLNPAEQYF. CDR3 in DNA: TGTGCCAGCAGCCGTCCCCTGAACCCGGCCGAGCAGTACTTC. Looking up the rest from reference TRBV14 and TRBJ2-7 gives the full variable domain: EAGVTQFPSHSVIEKGQTVTLRCDPISGHDNLYWYRRVMGKEIKFLLHFVKESKQDESGMPNNRFLAERTGGTYSTLKVQPAELEDSGVYFCASSRPLNPAEQYFGPGTRLTVT.

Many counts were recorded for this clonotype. The CDR3 bases are TGTGCCAGCAGTTACTCTCGAGACGGTGGGTTGGGCTACACCTTC. Translation: CASSYSRDGGLGYTF. The V and J genes are TRBV6-5 and TRBJ1-2, with D hard to call. This CDR3 has 15 amino acids. CDR1 is MNHEY and CDR2 is SVGAGI in the germline V gene. V shed 0 bases and J shed 8 bases, with 16 bases lying between them.

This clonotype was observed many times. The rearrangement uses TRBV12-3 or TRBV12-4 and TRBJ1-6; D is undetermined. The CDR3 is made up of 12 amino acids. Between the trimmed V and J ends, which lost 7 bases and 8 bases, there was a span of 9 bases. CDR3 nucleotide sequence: TGTGCCAGCACTTTTGGGGATTCACCCCTCCACTTT. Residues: CASTFGDSPLHF.

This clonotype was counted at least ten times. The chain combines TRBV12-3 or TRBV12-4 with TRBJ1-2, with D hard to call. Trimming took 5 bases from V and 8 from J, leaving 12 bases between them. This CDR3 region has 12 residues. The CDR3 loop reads CASSKDQYGYTF. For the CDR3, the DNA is TGTGCCAGCAGTAAGGACCAGTACGGCTACACCTTC.

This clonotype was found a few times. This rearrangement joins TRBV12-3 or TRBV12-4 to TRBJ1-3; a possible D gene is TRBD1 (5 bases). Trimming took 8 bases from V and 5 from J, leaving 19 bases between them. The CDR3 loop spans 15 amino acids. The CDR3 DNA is TGTGCCAGCTACAGGTCGGGTTTTACAAGAAACACCATATATTTT. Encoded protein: CASYRSGFTRNTIYF.

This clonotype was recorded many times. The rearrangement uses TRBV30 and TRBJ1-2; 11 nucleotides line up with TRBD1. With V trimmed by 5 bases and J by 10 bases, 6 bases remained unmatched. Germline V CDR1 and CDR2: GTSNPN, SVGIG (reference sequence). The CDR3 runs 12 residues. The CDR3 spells CAWGQGAGDYTF. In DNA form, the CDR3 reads TGTGCCTGGGGACAGGGGGCGGGCGACTACACCTTC.

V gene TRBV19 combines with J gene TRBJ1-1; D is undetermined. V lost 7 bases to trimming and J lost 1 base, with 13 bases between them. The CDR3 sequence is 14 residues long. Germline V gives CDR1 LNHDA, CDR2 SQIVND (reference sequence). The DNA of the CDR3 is TGTGCCAGTATCCGGGGATCCTCGAACACTGAAGCTTTCTTT. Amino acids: CASIRGSSNTEAFF.

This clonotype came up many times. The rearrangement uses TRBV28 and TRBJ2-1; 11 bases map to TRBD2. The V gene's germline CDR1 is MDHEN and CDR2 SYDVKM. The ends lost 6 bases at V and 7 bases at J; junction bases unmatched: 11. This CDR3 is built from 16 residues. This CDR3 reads CASSGGARLAGNEQFF. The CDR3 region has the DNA TGTGCCAGCAGCGGGGGGGCTCGACTAGCGGGAAATGAGCAGTTCTTC. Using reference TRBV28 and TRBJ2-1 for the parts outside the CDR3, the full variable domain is DVKVTQSSRYLVKRTGEKVFLECVQDMDHENMFWYRQDPGLGLRLIYFSYDVKMKEKGDIPEGYSVSREKKERFSLILESASTNQTSMYLCASSGGARLAGNEQFFGPGTRLTVL.

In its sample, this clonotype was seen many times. The chain's CDR3 is CASSPGLADTYEQYF. CDR3 DNA sequence: TGTGCCAGCAGTCCAGGACTAGCGGATACCTACGAGCAGTACTTC. The chain links TRBV6-2 or TRBV6-3 to TRBJ2-7, with 10 nucleotides matching TRBD2. Germline CDR1 is MNHEY and CDR2 is SVGEGT. This CDR3 comprises 15 residues. Trimming at V came to 5 bases and at J to 2 bases, leaving 6 bases not matched to a gene.

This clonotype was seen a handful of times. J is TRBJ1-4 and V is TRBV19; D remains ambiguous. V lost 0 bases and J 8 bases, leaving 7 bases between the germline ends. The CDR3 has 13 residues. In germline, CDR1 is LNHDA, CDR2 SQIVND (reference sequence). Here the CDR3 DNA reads TGTGCCAGTAGTATAGACAGAGGCGAAAAACTGTTTTTT. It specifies CASSIDRGEKLFF.

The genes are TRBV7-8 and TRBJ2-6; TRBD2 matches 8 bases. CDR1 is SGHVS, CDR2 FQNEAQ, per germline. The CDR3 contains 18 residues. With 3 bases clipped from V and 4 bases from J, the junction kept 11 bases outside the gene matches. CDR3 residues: CASSFGGGTRAGANVLTF. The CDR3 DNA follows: TGTGCCAGCAGCTTCGGGGGGGGGACAAGGGCGGGGGCCAACGTCCTGACTTTC.

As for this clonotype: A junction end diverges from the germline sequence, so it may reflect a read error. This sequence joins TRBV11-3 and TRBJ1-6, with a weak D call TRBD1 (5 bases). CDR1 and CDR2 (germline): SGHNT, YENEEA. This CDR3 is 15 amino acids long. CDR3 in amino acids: CASSLERGRNSPLHF. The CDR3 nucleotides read TGTGCCAGCAGCCTAGAAAGGGGCAGGAATTCACCCCTCCACTTT.